Sequencing of this T cell receptor (beta chain) was carried out in a study of cytomegalovirus exposure and HLA in healthy donors. The V end lost 2 bases, the J end lost 1 base, and 9 bases lay between the germline ends. CDR3 length equals 15 residues. CDR1 and CDR2 from the germline V gene are MNHEY and SMNVEV (reference sequence). Libraries were prepared by immunoSEQ multiplex PCR; TCRdb keeps only in-frame clonotypes and omits some of them. This sample has roughly 260,000 clones, with 87% found just once. Of note for this clone: What it binds is not known.

Separation from the approximately 710-subject first cohort characterized the roughly 120-subject validation cohort, to which the donors belonged. Study-level findings and limits: There were 150 or so TCR beta chains listed as cytomegalovirus-associated. The classifier reportedly diagnosed cytomegalovirus status with high sensitivity and specificity. Some public TCRs appeared in many individuals, while most sequences were rare.

What was sequenced was PBMCs. This clonotype originated in a young man in good health and CMV-seronegative. This sequence joins TRBV27 and TRBJ2-1, with a weak D call TRBD2 (5 bases). This chain's CDR3 is CASSLDYQSYNEQFF. The CDR3 DNA sequence: TGTGCCAGCAGTTTAGACTACCAATCCTACAATGAGCAGTTCTTC.